This T cell receptor (beta chain) is from a study of beta chain features in type 1 diabetes. The table lists this clone with a few counts. Its matching antigen is unknown. Isolation of CD4+ naive, central memory, regulatory and stem cell-like memory cells was achieved by sorting via CD45RO/CCR7/CD25/CD127/CD95/CD27. cDNA synthesis used the whole RNA isolate, giving expressed TCRB sequences. TCRdb keeps only in-frame clones here, not all; method: immunoSEQ multiplex PCR. This table has 600,000 to 700,000 clones, around 11% appearing once. Deletions cut 7 bases from V and 1 base from J, with 13 bases between. Germline V lookup: CDR1 SQVTM, CDR2 ANQGSEA. This CDR3 is built from 13 residues. Regarding the study as a whole: Type 1 diabetes patients had TCRB CDR3s that were shorter (moderately but significantly so) in all four CD4+ subsets.

The chain is built from TRBV29-1 and TRBJ2-5, with a tentative D call TRBD1 (6 bases). The origin of this receptor is a man younger than 40 with type 1 diabetes. Sample: naive CD4+ T cells from blood. CDR3 sequence: CSARQETQETQYF. The CDR3 DNA sequence: TGCAGCGCCAGACAGGAAACCCAAGAGACCCAGTACTTC.